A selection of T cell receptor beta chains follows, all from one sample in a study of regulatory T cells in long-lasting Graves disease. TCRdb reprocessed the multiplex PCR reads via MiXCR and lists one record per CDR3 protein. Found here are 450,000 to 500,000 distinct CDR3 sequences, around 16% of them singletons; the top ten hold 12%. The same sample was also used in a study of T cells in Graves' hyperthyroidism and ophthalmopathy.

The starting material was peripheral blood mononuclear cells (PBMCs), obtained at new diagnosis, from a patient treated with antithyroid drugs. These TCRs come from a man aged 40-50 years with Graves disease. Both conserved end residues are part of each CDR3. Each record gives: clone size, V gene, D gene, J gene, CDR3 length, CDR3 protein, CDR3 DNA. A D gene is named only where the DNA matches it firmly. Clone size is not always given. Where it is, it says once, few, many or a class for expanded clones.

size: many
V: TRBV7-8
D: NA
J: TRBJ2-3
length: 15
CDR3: CASSLEGVLADTQYF
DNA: TGTGCCAGCAGCTTAGAGGGGGTTTTGGCAGATACGCAGTATTTT

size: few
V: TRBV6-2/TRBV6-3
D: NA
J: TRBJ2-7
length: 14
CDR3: CANSEARQYYEQYF
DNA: TGTGCCAACAGTGAAGCAAGGCAGTACTACGAGCAGTACTTC

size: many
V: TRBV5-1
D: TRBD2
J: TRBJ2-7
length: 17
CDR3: CASSKRGESSGRNEQYF
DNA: TGCGCCAGCAGCAAGAGGGGCGAGTCTAGCGGGAGAAACGAGCAGTACTTC

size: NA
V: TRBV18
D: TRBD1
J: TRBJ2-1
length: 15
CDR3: CASSPGQGLNNEQFF
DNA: TGTGCCAGCTCACCGGGACAGGGTCTTAACAATGAGCAGTTCTTC

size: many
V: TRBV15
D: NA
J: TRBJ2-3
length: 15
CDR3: CATSRALASTDTQYF
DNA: TGTGCCACCAGCAGAGCTCTAGCGAGCACAGATACGCAGTATTTT

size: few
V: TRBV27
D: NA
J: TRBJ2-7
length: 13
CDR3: CASSLSSQNEQYF
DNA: TGTGCCAGCAGTTTGAGCAGTCAGAACGAGCAGTACTTC

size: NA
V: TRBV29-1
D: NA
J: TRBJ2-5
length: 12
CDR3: CSFLGGAETQYF
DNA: TGCAGCTTCCTGGGGGGGGCAGAGACCCAGTACTTC

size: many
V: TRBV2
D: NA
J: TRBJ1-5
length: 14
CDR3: CASSEMGREQPQHF
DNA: TGTGCCAGCAGTGAAATGGGGAGGGAACAGCCCCAGCATTTT

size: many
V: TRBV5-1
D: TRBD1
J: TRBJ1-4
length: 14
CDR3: CASSSGQDAEKLFF
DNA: TGCGCCAGCAGCTCCGGACAGGATGCGGAAAAACTGTTTTTT

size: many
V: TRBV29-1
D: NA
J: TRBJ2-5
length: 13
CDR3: CSVGFGGAETQYF
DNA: TGCAGCGTTGGTTTTGGGGGGGCAGAGACCCAGTACTTC

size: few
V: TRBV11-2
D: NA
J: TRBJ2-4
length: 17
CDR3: CASSLRTFGEAKNIQYF
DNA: TGTGCCAGCAGCTTAAGGACTTTCGGAGAAGCCAAAAACATTCAGTACTTC

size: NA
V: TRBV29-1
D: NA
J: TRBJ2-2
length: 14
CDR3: CSVVRGGFAGELFF
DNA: TGCAGCGTTGTTCGTGGGGGCTTTGCCGGGGAGCTGTTTTTT

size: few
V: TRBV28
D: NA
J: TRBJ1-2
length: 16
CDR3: CASSRGGRPSGDGYTF
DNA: TGTGCCAGCAGTCGGGGGGGCAGGCCTTCGGGTGATGGCTACACCTTC

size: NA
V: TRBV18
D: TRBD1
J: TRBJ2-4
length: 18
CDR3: CASSPRDRGQMAKNIQYF
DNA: TGTGCCAGCTCACCCCGGGACAGGGGGCAGATGGCCAAAAACATTCAGTACTTC

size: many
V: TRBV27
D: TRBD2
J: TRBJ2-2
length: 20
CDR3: CASYRRWVNTLAGGLGELFF
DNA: TGTGCCAGTTACCGCCGATGGGTAAACACACTAGCGGGAGGTCTCGGGGAGCTGTTTTTT

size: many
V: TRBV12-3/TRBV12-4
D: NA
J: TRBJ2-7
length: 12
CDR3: CASRSDNYEQYF
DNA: TGTGCCAGCAGATCTGACAACTACGAGCAGTACTTC

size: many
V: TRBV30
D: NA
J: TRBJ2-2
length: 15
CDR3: CARKSTSRSTGELFF
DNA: TGTGCCCGCAAGTCTACTAGCCGGAGCACCGGGGAGCTGTTTTTT

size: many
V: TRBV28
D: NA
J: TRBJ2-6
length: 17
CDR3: CASRDLNGPSGANVLTF
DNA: TGTGCCAGCAGGGATCTTAATGGGCCCTCTGGGGCCAACGTCCTGACTTTC